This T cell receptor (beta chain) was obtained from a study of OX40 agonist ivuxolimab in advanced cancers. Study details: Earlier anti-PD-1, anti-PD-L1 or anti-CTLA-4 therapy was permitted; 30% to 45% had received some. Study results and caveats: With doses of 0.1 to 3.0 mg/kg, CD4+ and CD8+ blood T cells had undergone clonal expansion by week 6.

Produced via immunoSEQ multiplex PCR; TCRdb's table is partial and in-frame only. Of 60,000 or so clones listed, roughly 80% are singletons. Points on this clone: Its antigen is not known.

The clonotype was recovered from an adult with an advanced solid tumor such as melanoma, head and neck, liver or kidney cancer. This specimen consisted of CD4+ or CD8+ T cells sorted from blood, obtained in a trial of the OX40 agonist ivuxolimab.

CDR3 amino acids: CASSPQDSGGYTF. CDR3 in DNA: TGTGCCAGCAGCCCACAGGACAGTGGAGGCTACACCTTC. The chain couples TRBV11-3 to TRBJ1-2; TRBD1 might be the D (6 bases). With 5 bases removed from V and 8 bases from J, the gap between germline ends came to 15 bases. Looked up from germline, CDR1 is SGHNT and CDR2 is YENEEA. This CDR3 contains 13 residues.